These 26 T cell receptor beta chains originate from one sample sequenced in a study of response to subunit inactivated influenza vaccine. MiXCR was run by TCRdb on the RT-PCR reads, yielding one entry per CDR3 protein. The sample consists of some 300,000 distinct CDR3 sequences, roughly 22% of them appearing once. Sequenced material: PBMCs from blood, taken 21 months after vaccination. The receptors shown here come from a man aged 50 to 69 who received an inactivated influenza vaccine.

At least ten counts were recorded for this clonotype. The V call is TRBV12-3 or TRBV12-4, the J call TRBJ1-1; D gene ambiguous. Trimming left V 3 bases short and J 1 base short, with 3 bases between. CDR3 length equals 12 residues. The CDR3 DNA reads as TGTGCCAGCAGTTTGGAGAACACTGAAGCTTTCTTT. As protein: CASSLENTEAFF.

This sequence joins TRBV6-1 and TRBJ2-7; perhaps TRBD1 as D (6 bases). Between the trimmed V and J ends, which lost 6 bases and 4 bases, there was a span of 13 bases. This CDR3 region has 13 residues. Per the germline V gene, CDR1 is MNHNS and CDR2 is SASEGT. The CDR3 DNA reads TGTGCCAGCAGACAGGGTCCCCCTTACGAGCAGTACTTC. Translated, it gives CASRQGPPYEQYF.

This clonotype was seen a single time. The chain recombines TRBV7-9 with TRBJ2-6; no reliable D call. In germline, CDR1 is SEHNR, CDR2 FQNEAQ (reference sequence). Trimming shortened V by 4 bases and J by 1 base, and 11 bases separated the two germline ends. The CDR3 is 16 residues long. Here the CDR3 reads CASSSLHSSGANVLTF. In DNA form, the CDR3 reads TGTGCCAGCAGCTCCCTTCACTCGTCTGGGGCCAACGTCCTGACTTTC.

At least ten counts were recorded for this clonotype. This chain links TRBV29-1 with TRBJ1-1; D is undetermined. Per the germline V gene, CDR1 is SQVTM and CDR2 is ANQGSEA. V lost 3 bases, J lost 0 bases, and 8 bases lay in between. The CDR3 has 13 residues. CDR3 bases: TGCAGCGTTGAGAGGGTAATGAACACTGAAGCTTTCTTT. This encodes CSVERVMNTEAFF.

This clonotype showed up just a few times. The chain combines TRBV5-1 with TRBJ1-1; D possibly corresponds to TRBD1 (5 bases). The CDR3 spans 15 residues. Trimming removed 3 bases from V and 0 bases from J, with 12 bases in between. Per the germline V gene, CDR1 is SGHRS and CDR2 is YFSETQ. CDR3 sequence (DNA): TGCGCCAGCAGCTCCACAGGAATCATGAACACTGAAGCTTTCTTT. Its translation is CASSSTGIMNTEAFF.

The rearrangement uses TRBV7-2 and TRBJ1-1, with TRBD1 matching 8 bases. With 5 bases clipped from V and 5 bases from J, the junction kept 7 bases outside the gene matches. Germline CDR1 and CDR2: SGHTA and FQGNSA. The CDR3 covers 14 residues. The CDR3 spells CASSPNRGETEAFF. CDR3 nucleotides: TGTGCCAGCAGCCCGAACAGGGGGGAAACTGAAGCTTTCTTT.

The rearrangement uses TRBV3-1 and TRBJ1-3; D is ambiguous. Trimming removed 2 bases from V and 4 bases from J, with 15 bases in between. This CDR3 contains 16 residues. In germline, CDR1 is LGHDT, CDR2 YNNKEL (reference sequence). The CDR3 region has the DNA TGTGCCAGCAGCCAACAGAGCCGGGCCAGCGGAAACACCATATATTTT. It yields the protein CASSQQSRASGNTIYF.

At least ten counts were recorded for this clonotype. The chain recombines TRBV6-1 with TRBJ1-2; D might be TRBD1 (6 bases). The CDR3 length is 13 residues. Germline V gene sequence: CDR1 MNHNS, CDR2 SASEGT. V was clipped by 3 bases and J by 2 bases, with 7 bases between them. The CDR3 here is CASSDQGNYGYTF. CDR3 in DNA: TGTGCCAGCAGTGACCAGGGGAACTATGGCTACACCTTC.

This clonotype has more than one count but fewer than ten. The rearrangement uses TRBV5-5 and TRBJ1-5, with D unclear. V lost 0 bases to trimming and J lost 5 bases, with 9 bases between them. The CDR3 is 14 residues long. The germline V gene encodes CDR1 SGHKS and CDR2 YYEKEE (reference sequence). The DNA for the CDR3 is TGTGCCAGCAGCTTGGGGGAGGCCTATCAGCCCCAGCATTTT. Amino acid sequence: CASSLGEAYQPQHF. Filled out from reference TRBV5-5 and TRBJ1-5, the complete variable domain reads DAGVTQSPTHLIKTRGQQVTLRCSPISGHKSVSWYQQVLGQGPQFIFQYYEKEERGRGNFPDRFSARQFPNYSSELNVNALLLGDSALYLCASSLGEAYQPQHFGDGTRLSIL.

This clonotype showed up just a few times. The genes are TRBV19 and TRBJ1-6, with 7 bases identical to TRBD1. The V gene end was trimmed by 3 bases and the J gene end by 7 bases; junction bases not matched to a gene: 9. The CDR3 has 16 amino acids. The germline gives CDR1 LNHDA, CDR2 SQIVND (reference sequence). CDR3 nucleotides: TGTGCCAGTAGTATCACGGGACAGAAAAACAATTCACCCCTCCACTTT. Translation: CASSITGQKNNSPLHF.

The CDR3: CASSLQGLSTGELFF. DNA of the CDR3: TGTGCCAGCAGCTTACAGGGACTTTCCACCGGGGAGCTGTTTTTT. The chain joins TRBV7-2 to TRBJ2-2; D possibly corresponds to TRBD2 (6 bases). V lost 2 bases and J lost 4, with 11 bases in between. The CDR3 is 15 residues long. Germline V lookup: CDR1 SGHTA, CDR2 FQGNSA.

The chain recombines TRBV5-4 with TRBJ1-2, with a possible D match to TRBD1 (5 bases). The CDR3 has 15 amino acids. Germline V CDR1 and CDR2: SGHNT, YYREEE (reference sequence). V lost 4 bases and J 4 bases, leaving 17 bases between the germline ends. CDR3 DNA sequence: TGTGCCAGCAGCCCACTTAGGGGCGCTGGCTATGGCTACACCTTC. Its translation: CASSPLRGAGYGYTF.

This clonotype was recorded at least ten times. CDR3 in DNA: TGTGCCAGCTCACCAGGGGCGAGTCAGCCCCAGCATTTT. This translates into CASSPGASQPQHF. This chain uses TRBV18 with TRBJ1-5; a weak D match, TRBD1 (5 bases). Germline V gene lookup returns CDR1 KGHSH and CDR2 LQKENI. This CDR3 is 13 amino acids long. V lost 2 bases and J lost 6, with 8 bases in between. Full variable domain (remainder filled in from reference TRBV18 and TRBJ1-5): NAGVMQNPRHLVRRRGQEARLRCSPMKGHSHVYWYRQLPEEGLKFMVYLQKENIIDESGMPKERFSAEFPKEGPSILRIQQVVRGDSAAYFCASSPGASQPQHFGDGTRLSIL.

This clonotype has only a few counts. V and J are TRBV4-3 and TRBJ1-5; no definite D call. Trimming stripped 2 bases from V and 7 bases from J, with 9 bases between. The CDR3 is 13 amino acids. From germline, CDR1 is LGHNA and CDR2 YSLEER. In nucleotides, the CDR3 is TGCGCCAGCAGCCAAAATAGGGAGCAGCCCCAGCATTTT. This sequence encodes CASSQNREQPQHF.

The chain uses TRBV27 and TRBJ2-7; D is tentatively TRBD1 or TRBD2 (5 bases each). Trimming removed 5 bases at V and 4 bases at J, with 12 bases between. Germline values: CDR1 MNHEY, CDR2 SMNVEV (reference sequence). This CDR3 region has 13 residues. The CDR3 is CASSPWDGYEQYF. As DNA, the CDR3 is TGTGCCAGCAGTCCCTGGGACGGGTACGAGCAGTACTTC.

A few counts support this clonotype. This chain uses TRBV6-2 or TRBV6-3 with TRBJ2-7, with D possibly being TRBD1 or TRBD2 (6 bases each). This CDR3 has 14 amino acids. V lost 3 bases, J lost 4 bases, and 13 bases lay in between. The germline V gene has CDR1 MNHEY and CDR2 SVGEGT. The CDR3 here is CASSYRGTTYEQYF. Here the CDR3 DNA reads TGTGCCAGCAGTTATCGCGGGACAACTTACGAGCAGTACTTC.

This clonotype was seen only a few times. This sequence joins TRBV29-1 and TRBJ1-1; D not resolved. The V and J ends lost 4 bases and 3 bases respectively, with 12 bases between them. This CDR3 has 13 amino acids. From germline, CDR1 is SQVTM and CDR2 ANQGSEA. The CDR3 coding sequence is TGCAGCGTTGTAACAAGGTGGGACACTGAAGCTTTCTTT. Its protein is CSVVTRWDTEAFF.

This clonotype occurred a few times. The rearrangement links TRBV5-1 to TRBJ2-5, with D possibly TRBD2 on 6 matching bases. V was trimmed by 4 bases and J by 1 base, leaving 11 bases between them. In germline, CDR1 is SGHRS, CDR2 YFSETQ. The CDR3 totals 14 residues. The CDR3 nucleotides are TGCGCCAGCAGCCCCGGAGGGATCCAAGAGACCCAGTACTTC. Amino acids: CASSPGGIQETQYF.

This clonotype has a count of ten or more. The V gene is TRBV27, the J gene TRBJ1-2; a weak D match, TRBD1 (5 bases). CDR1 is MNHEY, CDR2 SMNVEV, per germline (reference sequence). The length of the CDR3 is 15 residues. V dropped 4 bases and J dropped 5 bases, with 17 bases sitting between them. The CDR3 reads CASSSHSGRLYGYTF. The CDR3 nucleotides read TGTGCCAGCAGTTCACACTCGGGACGGCTTTATGGCTACACCTTC.

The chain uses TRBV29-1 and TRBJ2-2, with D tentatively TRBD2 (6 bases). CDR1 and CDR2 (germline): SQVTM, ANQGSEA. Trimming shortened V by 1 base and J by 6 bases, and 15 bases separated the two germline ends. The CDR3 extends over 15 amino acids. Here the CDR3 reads CSVEGIGSVAGELFF. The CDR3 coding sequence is TGCAGCGTTGAAGGGATCGGGAGTGTAGCCGGGGAGCTGTTTTTT.

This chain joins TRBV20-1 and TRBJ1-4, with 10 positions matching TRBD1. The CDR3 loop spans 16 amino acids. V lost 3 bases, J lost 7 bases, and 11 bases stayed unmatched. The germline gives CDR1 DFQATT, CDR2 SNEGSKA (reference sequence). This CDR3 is CSASVMTGGNGEKLFF. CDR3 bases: TGCAGTGCTAGCGTAATGACAGGGGGCAATGGTGAAAAACTGTTTTTT.

The CDR3 loop is CASSTQGKGGTEAFF. The CDR3 bases are TGTGCCAGCAGTACACAGGGAAAAGGGGGCACTGAAGCTTTCTTT. The chain joins TRBV6-2 or TRBV6-3 to TRBJ1-1, with D tentatively TRBD1 (6 bases). This CDR3 comprises 15 residues. Germline-derived CDR1 and CDR2 are MNHEY and SVGEGT. V lost 5 bases, J lost 4 bases, and 17 bases lay in between.

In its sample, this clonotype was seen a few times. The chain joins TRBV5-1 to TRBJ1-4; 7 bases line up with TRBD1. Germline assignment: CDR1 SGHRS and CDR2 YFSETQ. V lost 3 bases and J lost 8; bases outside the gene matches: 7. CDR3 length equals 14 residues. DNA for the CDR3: TGCGCCAGCAGCTCCCTACAGGGGAACGAAAAACTGTTTTTT. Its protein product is CASSSLQGNEKLFF. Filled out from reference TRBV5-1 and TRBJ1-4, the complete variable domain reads KAGVTQTPRYLIKTRGQQVTLSCSPISGHRSVSWYQQTPGQGLQFLFEYFSETQRNKGNFPGRFSGRQFSNSRSEMNVSTLELGDSALYLCASSSLQGNEKLFFGSGTQLSVL.

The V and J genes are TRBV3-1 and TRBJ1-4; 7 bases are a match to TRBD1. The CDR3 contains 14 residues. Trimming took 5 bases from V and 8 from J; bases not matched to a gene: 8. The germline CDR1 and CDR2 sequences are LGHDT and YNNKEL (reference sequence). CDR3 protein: CASSYTGDGEKLFF. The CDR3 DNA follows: TGTGCCAGCAGCTATACAGGGGATGGCGAAAAACTGTTTTTT.

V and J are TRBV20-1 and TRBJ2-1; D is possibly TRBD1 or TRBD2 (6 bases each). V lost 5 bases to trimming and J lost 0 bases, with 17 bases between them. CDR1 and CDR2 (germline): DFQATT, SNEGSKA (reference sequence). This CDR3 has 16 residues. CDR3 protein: CSAPGSEGGSYNEQFF. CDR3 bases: TGCAGTGCTCCAGGATCGGAGGGGGGCTCCTACAATGAGCAGTTCTTC.

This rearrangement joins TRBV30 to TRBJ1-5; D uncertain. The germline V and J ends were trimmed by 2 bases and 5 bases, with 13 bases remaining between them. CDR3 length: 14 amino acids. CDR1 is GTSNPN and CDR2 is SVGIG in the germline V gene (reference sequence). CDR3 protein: CAWSLRGSHQPQHF. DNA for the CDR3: TGTGCCTGGAGTTTGCGAGGGTCCCATCAGCCCCAGCATTTT.